These 20 T cell receptor beta chains came from one sample sequenced in a study of blood T cell repertoires in COVID-19. Data came from immunoSEQ multiplex PCR; TCRdb stores just in-frame clones and leaves some out. The sample comprises 100,000 to 120,000 clones, about 70% of which are singletons, and under 10% rests with the top ten. Sequencing used peripheral blood. Receptors originate from a woman aged 55-69 years with acute or convalescent COVID-19.

The chain joins TRBV28 to TRBJ1-2; D gene unclear. CDR1 is MDHEN, CDR2 SYDVKM, per germline. The CDR3 runs 16 residues. The V and J ends lost 2 bases and 2 bases respectively, with 15 bases between them. The CDR3 DNA sequence: TGTGCCAGCAGTTTACAACCATCCCTAACCAACTATGGCTACACCTTC. Translation: CASSLQPSLTNYGYTF.

The chain employs TRBV18 and TRBJ1-3; D call uncertain. The V gene lost 2 bases and the J gene lost 2 bases, with 7 bases spanning the gap. Germline loops: CDR1 KGHSH, CDR2 LQKENI. This CDR3 is 14 amino acids long. CDR3 in amino acids: CASSPGSTGNTIYF. DNA for the CDR3: TGTGCCAGCTCACCAGGGAGTACTGGAAACACCATATATTTT. The full variable domain, rest sourced from reference TRBV18 and TRBJ1-3, is NAGVMQNPRHLVRRRGQEARLRCSPMKGHSHVYWYRQLPEEGLKFMVYLQKENIIDESGMPKERFSAEFPKEGPSILRIQQVVRGDSAAYFCASSPGSTGNTIYFGEGSWLTVV.

This clone was counted a single time. The rearrangement joins TRBV6-1 to TRBJ1-1; possibly TRBD1 for D (6 bases). This CDR3 has 14 amino acids. Looked up from germline, CDR1 is MNHNS and CDR2 is SASEGT. V was clipped by 3 bases and J by 5 bases, with 13 bases between them. CDR3 sequence (DNA): TGTGCCAGCAGTGACAGGGGCTCGAGTACTGAAGCTTTCTTT. It specifies CASSDRGSSTEAFF.

The chain is built from TRBV7-2 and TRBJ2-7, with D possibly matching TRBD2 (6 bases). Germline V gene data show CDR1 as SGHTA and CDR2 as FQGNSA. V lost 5 bases, J lost 4 bases, and 15 bases lay in between. The CDR3 consists of 14 residues. The CDR3 reads CASSPGRGSYEQYF. The CDR3 nucleotides are TGTGCCAGCAGCCCGGGACGGGGGAGTTACGAGCAGTACTTC.

DNA of the CDR3: TGTGCTAGTGGTTTGATCCAGGGCGGGGATCAGCCCCAGCATTTT. It is translated as CASGLIQGGDQPQHF. The V call is TRBV12-5, the J call TRBJ1-5, with D maybe TRBD1 (5 bases). The V gene's germline CDR1 is LGHNT and CDR2 FRNRAP. Trimming stripped 2 bases from V and 5 bases from J, with 13 bases between. This CDR3 contains 15 residues.

J is TRBJ2-7 and V is TRBV7-9; 9 positions match TRBD1. CDR1 is SEHNR, CDR2 FQNEAQ, per germline (reference sequence). J gave up 9 bases and V 3 bases, and 9 bases lay outside the gene matches. The CDR3 covers 14 residues. As DNA, the CDR3 is TGTGCCAGCAGCTTGGACTCGGACAGGGGCGCGCAGTACTTC. It translates to CASSLDSDRGAQYF.

V and J are TRBV19 and TRBJ2-7, with 8 bases matching TRBD2. The CDR3 is made up of 18 amino acids. V shed 3 bases, J shed 0 bases, and the junction held 13 bases outside the gene matches. The germline V gene has CDR1 LNHDA and CDR2 SQIVND (reference sequence). This chain's CDR3 is CASSISLGTSGFSYEQYF. The CDR3 bases are TGTGCCAGTAGTATTTCTTTGGGAACTAGCGGTTTCTCCTACGAGCAGTACTTC.

At least ten counts were recorded for this clone. V gene TRBV5-1 combines with J gene TRBJ1-2, with a tentative D call TRBD1 (5 bases). This CDR3 is built from 16 residues. CDR1 is SGHRS, CDR2 YFSETQ, per germline. The ends were cut back, 2 bases at V and 3 bases at J, with 17 bases in the middle. CDR3 coding DNA: TGCGCCAGCAGCTTCATTGATGGGGCTAAAGACTATGGCTACACCTTC. Translated: CASSFIDGAKDYGYTF. The variable domain in full, completed from reference TRBV5-1 and TRBJ1-2, reads KAGVTQTPRYLIKTRGQQVTLSCSPISGHRSVSWYQQTPGQGLQFLFEYFSETQRNKGNFPGRFSGRQFSNSRSEMNVSTLELGDSALYLCASSFIDGAKDYGYTFGSGTRLTVV.

V gene TRBV6-1 combines with J gene TRBJ2-6; D gene ambiguous. CDR1 and CDR2 (germline): MNHNS, SASEGT. The ends were cut back, 8 bases at V and 3 bases at J, with 17 bases in the middle. This CDR3 is 16 amino acids long. The CDR3 loop reads CASCGLPLSGANVLTF. CDR3 nucleotide sequence: TGTGCCAGCTGTGGGCTCCCACTAAGTGGGGCCAACGTCCTGACTTTC.

This chain uses TRBV27 with TRBJ2-3, with TRBD2 matching 10 bases. V shed 1 base, J shed 7 bases, and the junction held 11 bases outside the gene matches. This CDR3 spans 17 amino acids. Germline V gene data show CDR1 as MNHEY and CDR2 as SMNVEV (reference sequence). CDR3 sequence: CASSLFASGGGLNTQYF. The CDR3 coding sequence is TGTGCCAGCAGTTTATTCGCTAGCGGGGGCGGGTTGAATACGCAGTATTTT.

This clone was detected a few times. This rearrangement joins TRBV18 to TRBJ2-3; 7 bases are shared with TRBD1. Germline CDR1 reads KGHSH; CDR2 reads LQKENI. The CDR3 runs 16 residues. The J segment lost 0 bases and the V segment lost 3 bases, leaving 6 bases of the junction unmatched. The CDR3 sequence: CASSPFRQGSTDTQYF. The CDR3 DNA reads TGTGCCAGCTCACCGTTCCGACAGGGTAGCACAGATACGCAGTATTTT.

This chain links TRBV6-5 with TRBJ1-2; 10 bases fit TRBD1. The junction had 2 bases not matched to a gene; V was cut back by 2 bases and J by 8 bases. The CDR3 has 13 residues. Germline V gene sequence: CDR1 MNHEY, CDR2 SVGAGI. The CDR3 DNA is TGTGCCAGCAGTTACGGGACAGGGGTCGGCTACACCTTC. Residues: CASSYGTGVGYTF.

The chain couples TRBV9 to TRBJ1-6; 9 nucleotides match TRBD1. CDR3 size: 16 residues. The germline CDR1 and CDR2 sequences are SGDLS and YYNGEE. Trimming removed 0 bases from V and 7 bases from J; junction bases left unmatched: 5. The CDR3 sequence is CASSVGDRVLNSPLHF. CDR3 DNA sequence: TGTGCCAGCAGCGTAGGGGACAGGGTTCTGAATTCACCCCTCCACTTT.

J is TRBJ1-4 and V is TRBV28, with D unresolved. CDR1 and CDR2 from the germline V gene are MDHEN and SYDVKM. Between the trimmed V and J ends, which lost 3 bases and 0 bases, there was a span of 17 bases. This CDR3 comprises 18 residues. This chain's CDR3 is CASSLQVFLTSTNEKLFF. CDR3 in DNA: TGTGCCAGCAGTTTGCAGGTTTTCCTTACGTCAACTAATGAAAAACTGTTTTTT.

J is TRBJ1-1 and V is TRBV19, with TRBD1 matching over 7 bases. Unmatched junction bases numbered 14, after V lost 7 bases and J lost 3 bases. Germline-derived CDR1 and CDR2 are LNHDA and SQIVND (reference sequence). CDR3 length equals 16 residues. The CDR3 DNA reads as TGTGCCAGTACCACCCCCAGGGGGGTGGGCGACACTGAAGCTTTCTTT. Amino acids: CASTTPRGVGDTEAFF.

The chain employs TRBV18 and TRBJ2-7; 8 bases fit TRBD1. Per germline, CDR1 KGHSH and CDR2 LQKENI. This CDR3 region has 15 residues. Trimming at V came to 5 bases and at J to 0 bases, leaving 6 bases not matched to a gene. The CDR3 coding sequence is TGTGCCAGCTCAGGACAGGGCCGGTCCTCCTACGAGCAGTACTTC. Amino acid sequence: CASSGQGRSSYEQYF.

This clone was counted only a few times. The rearrangement links TRBV6-1 to TRBJ1-1; D is possibly TRBD1 (6 bases). Germline-derived CDR1 and CDR2 are MNHNS and SASEGT. Trimming removed 3 bases from V and 10 bases from J, with 12 bases in between. This CDR3 has 12 amino acids. This chain's CDR3 is CASSDPQTGAFF. CDR3 nucleotides: TGTGCCAGCAGTGACCCCCAGACAGGAGCTTTCTTT.

V usage is TRBV5-4 and J usage is TRBJ1-1; D gene ambiguous. V was clipped by 0 bases and J by 1 base, with 13 bases between them. The CDR3 covers 16 residues. Germline V gives CDR1 SGHNT, CDR2 YYREEE (reference sequence). The DNA for the CDR3 is TGTGCCAGCAGCTTGGTCGGCCCCACAGCGAACACTGAAGCTTTCTTT. Amino acids: CASSLVGPTANTEAFF.

The chain carries TRBV5-1 and TRBJ2-7; possible D gene TRBD2, 5 bases. V lost 5 bases and J lost 3, with 12 bases in between. Germline lookup yields CDR1 SGHRS and CDR2 YFSETQ. CDR3 length equals 13 residues. The CDR3 here is CASREPSNYEQYF. In nucleotides, the CDR3 is TGCGCCAGCAGGGAACCTAGCAACTACGAGCAGTACTTC. The whole variable domain, remainder taken from reference TRBV5-1 and TRBJ2-7, is KAGVTQTPRYLIKTRGQQVTLSCSPISGHRSVSWYQQTPGQGLQFLFEYFSETQRNKGNFPGRFSGRQFSNSRSEMNVSTLELGDSALYLCASREPSNYEQYFGPGTRLTVT.

The CDR3 is CASSLRTGDSGANVLTF. Written as DNA, the CDR3 is TGTGCCAGTAGTCTTAGGACTGGGGACTCTGGGGCCAACGTCCTGACTTTC. This sequence joins TRBV19 and TRBJ2-6, with D perhaps matching TRBD2 (5 bases). Germline V gives CDR1 LNHDA, CDR2 SQIVND (reference sequence). With 5 bases removed from V and 0 bases from J, the gap between germline ends came to 14 bases. The CDR3 runs 17 residues.